This is a list of T cell receptor beta chains from one sample in a study of cytomegalovirus exposure and HLA in healthy donors. Only in-frame clones appear in the TCRdb table, and some are missing; sequencing was by immunoSEQ multiplex PCR. The sample has about 52,000 clones, over 60% seen once. Sequenced: PBMCs. These TCRs come from a woman aged 50 to 60 in good health and CMV-seronegative. Both conserved end residues are trimmed from each CDR3.

V | length | CDR3
TRBV7-3 | 13 | ASSPRDSSYNEQF
TRBV29-1 | 14 | SVAFRDRERVHEQY
TRBV5-1 | 12 | ASSIGQGGTEAF
TRBV25-1 | 11 | ASSDRTYRSYT
TRBV6-1 | 12 | ASSVNRRTDTQY
TRBV4-3 | 14 | ASSQGWASSSSEQY
TRBV5-6 | 14 | ASSLSGGSYNSPLH
TRBV5-1 | 13 | ASSTGTGTAYGYT
TRBV5-1 | 16 | ASSWTVLAGGNTGELF
TRBV28 | 10 | ASSLQDYGYT
TRBV9 | 14 | ASSGPGGGFTDTQY
TRBV15 | 12 | ATSPSTPQETQY
TRBV7-2 | 11 | ASSLAVSYEQY
TRBV4-2 | 14 | ASSQDRSGGYLEQF
TRBV6-6 | 13 | ASSQTRGTNQPQH
TRBV19 | 12 | ASSIGGGTDTQY
TRBV7-2 | 13 | ASSLARGGVGPQH
TRBV11-3 | 15 | ASSFLRLGRGNYEQY
TRBV28 | 14 | ASSFPLTGTNEKLF
TRBV5-4 | 14 | ASSLGLAGGTDTQY
TRBV5-1 | 11 | ASSRQGGDEAF
TRBV6-5 | 12 | ASRRSQGAYEQY
TRBV10-2 | 10 | ASSENLAEQF
TRBV5-1 | 11 | ASFIPGGETQY
TRBV29-1 | 14 | SVEDWGEIATDTQY
TRBV5-1 | 12 | ASSLEGVENTIY
TRBV30 | 10 | AWSVYQETQY
TRBV9 | 12 | ASSVGAGNQPQH
TRBV7-9 | 15 | ATSERGDSTGANVLT
TRBV6-5 | 11 | ASSYSKNTEAF
TRBV5-1 | 15 | ASSYGTSGISSYEQY
TRBV19 | 13 | ASSIAQDSNEKLF
TRBV15 | 11 | ATSMRQVQPQH
TRBV6-6 | 11 | ASSPIDRVEQY
TRBV19 | 11 | ASSMDREETQY
TRBV29-1 | 11 | SVEGVAGDTRL
TRBV5-1 | 12 | ASSGGAGENEQY
TRBV5-4 | 15 | ASSSGLAGGLNNEQF
TRBV7-9 | 12 | ASSPGSGADTQY
TRBV5-1 | 14 | ASSWTSGTSYNEQF
TRBV7-6 | 12 | ASSLRQGYRPQH
TRBV7-3 | 11 | ASSSGQQETQY
TRBV6-1 | 13 | ASGHRQGSGQPQH
TRBV5-1 | 13 | ASSLAPGSNYGYT
TRBV19 | 16 | ASSMGRSIFSSTDTQY
TRBV13 | 11 | ASSPGQGSIQY
TRBV4-3 | 15 | ASSQDLMAGGPGEQF
TRBV7-2 | 11 | ASSLGWTDGYT
TRBV19 | 13 | ASSITRLRDEKLF
TRBV7-2 | 14 | ASSLVTEWLGNTIY